This T cell receptor (beta chain) is drawn from a study of blood T cell repertoires in COVID-19. Study background: Some COVID-19 samples were acute and others convalescent; all came from the United States, Italy and Spain. The analysed material was cDNA or gDNA that came from T cells, B-cell-depleted T cells, or PBMCs.

CDR3 length equals 16 residues. The ends lost 4 bases at V and 1 base at J; junction bases unmatched: 7. Per the germline V gene, CDR1 is MNHEY and CDR2 is SVGEGT. Clones were sequenced by immunoSEQ multiplex PCR, and TCRdb holds only the in-frame ones, with some missing. Of some 170,000 clones listed, roughly 87% are singletons. This chain links TRBV6-2 or TRBV6-3 with TRBJ2-3, with 8 bases aligning to TRBD2. The sequencing input was peripheral blood. The sequence derives from a woman between 45 and 65 years old with acute or convalescent COVID-19. The CDR3 sequence: CASSFQRGQGTDTQYF. CDR3 DNA: TGTGCCAGCAGTTTTCAGCGGGGGCAGGGCACAGATACGCAGTATTTT.